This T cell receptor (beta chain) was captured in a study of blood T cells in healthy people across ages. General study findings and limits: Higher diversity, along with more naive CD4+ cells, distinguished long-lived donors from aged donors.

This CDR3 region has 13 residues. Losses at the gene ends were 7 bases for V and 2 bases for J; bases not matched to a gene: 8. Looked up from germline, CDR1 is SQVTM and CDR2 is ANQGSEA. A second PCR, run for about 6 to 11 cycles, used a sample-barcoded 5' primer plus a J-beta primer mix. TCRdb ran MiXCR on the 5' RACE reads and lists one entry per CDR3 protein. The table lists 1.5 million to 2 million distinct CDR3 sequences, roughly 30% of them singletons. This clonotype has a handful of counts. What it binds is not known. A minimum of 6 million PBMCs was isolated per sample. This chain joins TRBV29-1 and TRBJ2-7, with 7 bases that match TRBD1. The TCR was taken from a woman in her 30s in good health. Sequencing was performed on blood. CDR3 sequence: CSASDRVAYEQYF. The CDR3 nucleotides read TGCAGCGCGAGCGACAGGGTAGCCTACGAGCAGTACTTC.